What follows is one T cell receptor (beta chain) and its context. CDR1 and CDR2 from the germline V gene are LNHNV and YYDKDF (reference sequence). Unmatched junction bases numbered 9, after V lost 0 bases and J lost 8 bases. The CDR3 is made up of 16 amino acids. These data belong to a study of blood T cell repertoires in COVID-19. Clones were sequenced by immunoSEQ multiplex PCR, and TCRdb holds only the in-frame ones, with some missing. Seen here are roughly 200,000 clones, under 90% observed once, and the top ten hold approximately 19%. The genes are TRBV15 and TRBJ2-1; TRBD2 matches at 8 bases. The specimen sequenced was peripheral blood. The receptor was isolated from a human donor in a cohort sampled during active COVID-19. The CDR3 coding sequence is TGTGCCACCAGCAGAGATAACGGCGGGAGGCGGGATGAGCAGTTCTTC. This translates into CATSRDNGGRRDEQFF.